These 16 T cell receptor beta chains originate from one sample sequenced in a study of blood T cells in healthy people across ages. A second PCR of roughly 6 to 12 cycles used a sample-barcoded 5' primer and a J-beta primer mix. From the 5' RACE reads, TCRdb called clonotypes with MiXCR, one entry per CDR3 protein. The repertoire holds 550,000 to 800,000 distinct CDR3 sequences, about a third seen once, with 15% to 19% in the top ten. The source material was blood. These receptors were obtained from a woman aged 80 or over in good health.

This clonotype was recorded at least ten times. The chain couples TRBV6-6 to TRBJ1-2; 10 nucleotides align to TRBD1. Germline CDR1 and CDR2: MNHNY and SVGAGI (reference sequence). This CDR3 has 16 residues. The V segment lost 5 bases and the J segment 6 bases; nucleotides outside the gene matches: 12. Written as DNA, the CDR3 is TGTGCCAGCAGTGACAACTCGGGACAGGGGCGTGATGGCTACACCTTC. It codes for CASSDNSGQGRDGYTF.

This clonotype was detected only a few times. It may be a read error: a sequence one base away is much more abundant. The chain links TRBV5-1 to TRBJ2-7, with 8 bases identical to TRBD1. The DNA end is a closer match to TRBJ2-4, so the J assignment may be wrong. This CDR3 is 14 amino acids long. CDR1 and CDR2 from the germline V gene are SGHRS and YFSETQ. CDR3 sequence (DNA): TGCGCCAGCAGCCCGTGGACAGGGAAAAACATTCAGTACTTC. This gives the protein CASSPWTGKNIQYF.

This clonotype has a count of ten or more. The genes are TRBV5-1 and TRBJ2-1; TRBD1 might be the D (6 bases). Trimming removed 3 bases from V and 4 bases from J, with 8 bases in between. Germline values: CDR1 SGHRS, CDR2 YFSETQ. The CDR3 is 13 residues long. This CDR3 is CASSWDTYNEQFF. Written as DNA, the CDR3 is TGCGCCAGCAGCTGGGACACATACAATGAGCAGTTCTTC.

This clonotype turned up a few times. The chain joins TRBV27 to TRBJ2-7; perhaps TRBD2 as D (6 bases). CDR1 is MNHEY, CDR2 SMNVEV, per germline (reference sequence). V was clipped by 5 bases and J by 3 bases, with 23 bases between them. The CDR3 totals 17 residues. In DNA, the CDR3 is TGTGCCAGCAGTCCCTTACCCCATCGGGAGATCCTCTACGAGCAGTACTTC. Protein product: CASSPLPHREILYEQYF.

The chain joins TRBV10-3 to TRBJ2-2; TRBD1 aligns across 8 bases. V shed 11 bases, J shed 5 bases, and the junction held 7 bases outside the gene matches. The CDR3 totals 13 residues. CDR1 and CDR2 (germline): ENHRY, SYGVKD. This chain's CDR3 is CAVRTGGTGELFF. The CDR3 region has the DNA TGTGCCGTCCGAACAGGGGGGACCGGGGAGCTGTTTTTT.

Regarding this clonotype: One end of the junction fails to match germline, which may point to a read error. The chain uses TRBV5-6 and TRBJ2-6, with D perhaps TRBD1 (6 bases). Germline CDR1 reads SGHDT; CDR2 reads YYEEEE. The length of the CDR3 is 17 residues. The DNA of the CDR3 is TGTGTCAGCAGCTTGGTTGGACAGCCCTCTGGGGCCAACGTCCTGACTTTC. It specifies CVSSLVGQPSGANVLTF.

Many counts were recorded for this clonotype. CDR3 amino acids: CASSQVGTYNEQFF. In DNA, the CDR3 is TGTGCCAGCAGCCAAGTAGGGACTTACAATGAGCAGTTCTTC. This chain connects TRBV3-1 to TRBJ2-1, with D possibly TRBD2 on 6 matching bases. CDR1 and CDR2 from the germline V gene are LGHDT and YNNKEL (reference sequence). This CDR3 has 14 residues. The germline V and J ends were trimmed by 1 base and 4 bases, with 8 bases remaining between them.

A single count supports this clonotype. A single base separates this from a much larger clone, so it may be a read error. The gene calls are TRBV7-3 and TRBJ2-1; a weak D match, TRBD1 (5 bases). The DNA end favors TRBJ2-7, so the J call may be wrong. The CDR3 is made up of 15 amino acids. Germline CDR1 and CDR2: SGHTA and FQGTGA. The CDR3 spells CASSLDSSAYNEQYF. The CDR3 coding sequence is TGTGCCAGCAGCTTAGACAGTTCGGCCTACAATGAGCAGTACTTC.

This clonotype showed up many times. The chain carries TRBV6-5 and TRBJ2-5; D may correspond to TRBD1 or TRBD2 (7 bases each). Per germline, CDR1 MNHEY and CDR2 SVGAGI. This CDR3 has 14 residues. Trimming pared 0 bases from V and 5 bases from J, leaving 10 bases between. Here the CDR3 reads CASSYSQGGETQYF. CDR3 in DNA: TGTGCCAGCAGTTACTCCCAGGGGGGGGAGACCCAGTACTTC.

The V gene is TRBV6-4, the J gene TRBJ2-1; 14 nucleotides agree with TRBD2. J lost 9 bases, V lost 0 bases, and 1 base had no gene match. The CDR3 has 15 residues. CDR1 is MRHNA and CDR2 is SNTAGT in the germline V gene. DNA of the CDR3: TGTGCCAGCAGTGACTCGACTAGCGGGGGGGCTGAGCAGTTCTTC. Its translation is CASSDSTSGGAEQFF.

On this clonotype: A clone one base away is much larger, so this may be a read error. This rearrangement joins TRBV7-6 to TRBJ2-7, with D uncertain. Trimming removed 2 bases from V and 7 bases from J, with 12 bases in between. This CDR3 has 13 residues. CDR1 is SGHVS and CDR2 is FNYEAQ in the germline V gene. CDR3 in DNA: TGTGCCAGCAGCTTACCCACTTACAATGAGCAGTACTTC. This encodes CASSLPTYNEQYF.

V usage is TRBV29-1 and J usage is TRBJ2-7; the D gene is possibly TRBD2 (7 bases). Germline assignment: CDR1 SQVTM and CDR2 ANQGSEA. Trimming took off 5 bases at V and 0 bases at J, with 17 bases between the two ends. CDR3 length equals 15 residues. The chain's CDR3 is CSVRGGAGDSYEQYF. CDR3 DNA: TGCAGCGTTAGGGGGGGGGCGGGGGACTCCTACGAGCAGTACTTC.

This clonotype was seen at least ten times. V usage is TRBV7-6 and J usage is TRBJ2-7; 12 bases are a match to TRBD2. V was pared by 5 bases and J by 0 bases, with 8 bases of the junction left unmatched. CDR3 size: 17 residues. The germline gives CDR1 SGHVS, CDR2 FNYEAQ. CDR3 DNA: TGTGCCAGCAGCATTGGACTAGCGGGGCAGAGCTCCTACGAGCAGTACTTC. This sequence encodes CASSIGLAGQSSYEQYF.

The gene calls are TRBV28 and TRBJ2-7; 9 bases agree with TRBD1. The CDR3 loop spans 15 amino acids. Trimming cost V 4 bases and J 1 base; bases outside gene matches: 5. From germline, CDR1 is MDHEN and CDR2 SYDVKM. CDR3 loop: CASSSSGTGSYEQYF. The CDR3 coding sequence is TGTGCCAGCAGTTCTTCCGGGACAGGGTCCTACGAGCAGTACTTC.

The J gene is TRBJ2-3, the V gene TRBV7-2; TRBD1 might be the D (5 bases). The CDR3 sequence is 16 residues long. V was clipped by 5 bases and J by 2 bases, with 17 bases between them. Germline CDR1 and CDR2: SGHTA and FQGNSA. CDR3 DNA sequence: TGTGCCAGCAGCACCCACTCTGGGGCGTTCACAGATACGCAGTATTTT. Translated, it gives CASSTHSGAFTDTQYF.

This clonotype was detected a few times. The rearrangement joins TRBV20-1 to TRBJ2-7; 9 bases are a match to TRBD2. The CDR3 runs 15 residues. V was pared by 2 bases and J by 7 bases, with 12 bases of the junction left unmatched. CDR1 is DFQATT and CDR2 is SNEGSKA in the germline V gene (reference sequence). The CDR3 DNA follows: TGCAGTGCTAGACCTAGCGGGAAGTCCTACAATGAGCAGTACTTC. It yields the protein CSARPSGKSYNEQYF.